A single sample is the source of the 10 T cell receptor beta chains below, sequenced in a study of cytomegalovirus exposure and HLA in healthy donors. The table came from immunoSEQ multiplex PCR; TCRdb's copy has only in-frame clones and leaves some out. The data show some 77,000 clones, approximately 96% seen once. The sequencing input was PBMCs. The origin of the receptors is a man between 18 and 29 years old in good health and CMV-seropositive.

V usage is TRBV11-2 and J usage is TRBJ2-7; weak D call: TRBD2 (5 bases). CDR3 size: 12 residues. Trimming took 4 bases from V and 2 from J, leaving 6 bases between them. The V gene's germline CDR1 is SGHAT and CDR2 FQNNGV. The CDR3: CASSSSPYEQYF. The CDR3 DNA reads as TGTGCCAGCAGCTCTAGCCCCTACGAGCAGTACTTC. Variable domain in full (rest from reference TRBV11-2 and TRBJ2-7): EAGVAQSPRYKIIEKRQSVAFWCNPISGHATLYWYQQILGQGPKLLIQFQNNGVVDDSQLPKDRFSAERLKGVDSTLKIQPAKLEDSAVYLCASSSSPYEQYFGPGTRLTVT.

The J gene is TRBJ1-2, the V gene TRBV28; 7 bases are shared with TRBD1. The CDR3 extends over 13 amino acids. The V gene's germline CDR1 is MDHEN and CDR2 SYDVKM. The trim removed 2 bases at V and 8 bases at J, leaving 5 bases unmatched. In DNA, the CDR3 is TGTGCCAGCAGTTTAGAGGGGGCGCGGGGCTACACCTTC. It specifies CASSLEGARGYTF.

The chain links TRBV10-1 to TRBJ2-5; no clear D. The V end lost 0 bases, the J end lost 5 bases, and 10 bases lay between the germline ends. There are 14 residues in the CDR3. Germline V gene sequence: CDR1 WNHNN, CDR2 SYGVQD (reference sequence). CDR3 DNA: TGCGCCAGCAGTGAGTCTCGACTTGGCGAGACCCAGTACTTC. Translated, it gives CASSESRLGETQYF.

The chain joins TRBV18 to TRBJ1-6; possible D gene TRBD1, 5 bases. The CDR3 contains 13 residues. The germline V gene encodes CDR1 KGHSH and CDR2 LQKENI. V was clipped by 3 bases and J by 10 bases, with 10 bases between them. The CDR3 DNA reads TGTGCCAGCTCACCCGGGACTGGATCACCCCTCCACTTT. It codes for CASSPGTGSPLHF.

This clone showed up just a few times. The CDR3 nucleotides read TGTGCCAGCAGCCAAGAGCCTAGCGGGAGTAGTCCGCAGTTCTTC. Translation gives CASSQEPSGSSPQFF. The rearrangement uses TRBV4-2 and TRBJ2-1, with 10 bases matching TRBD2. Looked up from germline, CDR1 is LGHNA and CDR2 is YNFKEQ. The CDR3 contains 15 residues. With V trimmed by 0 bases and J by 12 bases, 8 bases remained unmatched.

The V and J genes are TRBV5-1 and TRBJ2-6; TRBD1 matches 9 bases. The CDR3 length is 15 residues. With V trimmed by 8 bases and J by 4 bases, 7 bases remained unmatched. Looked up from germline, CDR1 is SGHRS and CDR2 is YFSETQ. The CDR3 reads CASEQGAQGANVLTF. CDR3 nucleotides: TGCGCCAGTGAACAGGGGGCGCAAGGGGCCAACGTCCTGACTTTC. The full variable domain, its missing parts supplied by reference TRBV5-1 and TRBJ2-6, is KAGVTQTPRYLIKTRGQQVTLSCSPISGHRSVSWYQQTPGQGLQFLFEYFSETQRNKGNFPGRFSGRQFSNSRSEMNVSTLELGDSALYLCASEQGAQGANVLTFGAGSRLTVL.

The V and J genes are TRBV27 and TRBJ2-7; 9 bases are a match to TRBD1. Looked up from germline, CDR1 is MNHEY and CDR2 is SMNVEV (reference sequence). The V and J ends lost 3 bases and 4 bases, in that order; junction bases with no gene match: 1. This CDR3 comprises 13 residues. The CDR3: CASSFGTGYEQYF. The CDR3 nucleotides read TGTGCCAGCAGTTTCGGGACAGGGTACGAGCAGTACTTC.

The rearrangement uses TRBV9 and TRBJ2-3; 8 bases fit TRBD2. V lost 2 bases, J lost 0 bases, and 8 bases stayed unmatched. The CDR3 covers 17 residues. CDR1 is SGDLS, CDR2 YYNGEE, per germline. CDR3 loop: CASSVASGGTSTDTQYF. The CDR3 nucleotides read TGTGCCAGCAGCGTGGCCAGCGGGGGCACTAGCACAGATACGCAGTATTTT.

The CDR3 reads CAWGDGGATDTQYF. As DNA, the CDR3 is TGTGCCTGGGGGGACGGGGGGGCAACAGATACGCAGTATTTT. The chain links TRBV30 to TRBJ2-3; 8 positions agree with TRBD2. The V segment lost 5 bases and the J segment 3 bases; nucleotides outside the gene matches: 7. Germline assignment: CDR1 GTSNPN and CDR2 SVGIG (reference sequence). The CDR3 runs 14 residues.

The CDR3 is CASGGVEEDYSNQPQHF. The CDR3 coding sequence is TGTGCCAGCGGCGGGGTGGAGGAGGATTATAGCAATCAGCCCCAGCATTTT. The rearrangement uses TRBV2 and TRBJ1-5, with D unclear. The CDR3 length is 17 residues. Between the trimmed V and J ends, which lost 8 bases and 0 bases, there was a span of 20 bases. CDR1 is SNHLY, CDR2 FYNNEI, per germline.